Listed here are 30 T cell receptor beta chains from one sample, sequenced in a study of blood T cell repertoires in COVID-19. Measured with immunoSEQ multiplex PCR; TCRdb has only the in-frame clones, and not every one. The sample includes about 310,000 clones, 87% seen only once; the top ten take around 2.1%. The sequencing sample was made of peripheral blood. The receptors were gathered from a man aged 18 to 29 with active or convalescent COVID-19.

The CDR3 nucleotides read TGTGCCAGCAGCGTGGGACAGATCTATGGCTACACCTTC. Amino acid sequence: CASSVGQIYGYTF. The V call is TRBV7-2, the J call TRBJ1-2, with 7 bases aligning to TRBD1. Trimming took 5 bases from V and 4 from J; bases not matched to a gene: 4. The germline V gene encodes CDR1 SGHTA and CDR2 FQGNSA. The CDR3 runs to 13 residues.

The table lists this clone with a few counts. This chain links TRBV11-2 with TRBJ2-1; 9 bases agree with TRBD1. V lost 5 bases and J lost 1; bases outside the gene matches: 3. The CDR3 runs 15 residues. Germline V gene sequence: CDR1 SGHAT, CDR2 FQNNGV. The CDR3 protein is CASSQGQGSYNEQFF. The CDR3 DNA reads TGTGCCAGCAGCCAAGGACAGGGGTCCTACAATGAGCAGTTCTTC.

The rearrangement uses TRBV7-6 and TRBJ1-6; D might be TRBD1 (5 bases). The CDR3 spans 14 residues. The germline V gene encodes CDR1 SGHVS and CDR2 FNYEAQ. Trimming cost V 4 bases and J 15 bases, with 19 bases left between them. The CDR3 DNA reads as TGTGCCAGCAGCTCGGGGACTGGCTCAGGACTCCTCCACTTT. This codes for CASSSGTGSGLLHF.

The genes are TRBV7-2 and TRBJ1-4, with 10 bases fitting TRBD1. Trimming removed 5 bases from V and 6 bases from J; junction bases left unmatched: 6. The CDR3 loop spans 15 amino acids. Germline V gene data show CDR1 as SGHTA and CDR2 as FQGNSA. CDR3 residues: CASSEQTGGDEKLFF. Here the CDR3 DNA reads TGTGCCAGCAGCGAACAGACAGGGGGCGATGAAAAACTGTTTTTT.

The chain carries TRBV4-1 and TRBJ1-4, with unresolved D. This CDR3 spans 15 amino acids. With 4 bases removed from V and 0 bases from J, the gap between germline ends came to 9 bases. Germline CDR1 reads MGHRA; CDR2 reads YSYEKL. The CDR3 loop reads CASSLITATNEKLFF. CDR3 nucleotides: TGCGCCAGCAGCCTGATCACTGCAACTAATGAAAAACTGTTTTTT.

This chain joins TRBV3-1 (or the pseudogene TRBV3-2) and TRBJ2-7; 7 positions agree with TRBD1. Germline V gives CDR1 LGHDT, CDR2 YNNKEL (reference sequence). This CDR3 is built from 15 residues. Trimming at V came to 4 bases and at J to 1 base, leaving 7 bases not matched to a gene. The CDR3 region has the DNA TGTGCCAGCAGCCCCGACCCGACAGGGTCCTACGAGCAGTACTTC. Protein: CASSPDPTGSYEQYF.

This chain connects TRBV4-1 to TRBJ1-4, with D unresolved. This CDR3 comprises 14 residues. CDR1 MGHRA and CDR2 YSYEKL come from the germline V gene. V was shortened by 2 bases and J by 10 bases, with 14 bases between the two germline ends. Written as DNA, the CDR3 is TGCGCCAGCAGCCAAAGGGAGACCACCGGAAAACTGTTTTTT. Its protein product is CASSQRETTGKLFF.

V gene TRBV28 combines with J gene TRBJ2-7; 10 bases match TRBD1. V lost 4 bases and J lost 2; bases outside the gene matches: 2. This CDR3 region has 14 residues. Germline CDR1 is MDHEN and CDR2 is SYDVKM. The CDR3 reads CASSWDRGTYEQYF. The CDR3 DNA follows: TGTGCCAGCAGTTGGGACAGGGGAACCTACGAGCAGTACTTC.

This chain links TRBV6-5 with TRBJ1-1, with D hard to call. The germline V gene encodes CDR1 MNHEY and CDR2 SVGAGI. V was trimmed by 0 bases and J by 6 bases, leaving 11 bases between them. CDR3 length: 14 amino acids. The CDR3 spells CASSYSPRPAEAFF. The CDR3, as DNA: TGTGCCAGCAGTTACTCCCCCCGTCCGGCTGAAGCTTTCTTT.

V is TRBV4-1 and J is TRBJ2-4; no definite D call. Trimming removed 2 bases from V and 5 bases from J, with 13 bases in between. Germline values: CDR1 MGHRA, CDR2 YSYEKL. This CDR3 is built from 15 residues. DNA for the CDR3: TGCGCCAGCAGCCAAAACTTCGCGGTGCAAAACATTCAGTACTTC. The encoded protein is CASSQNFAVQNIQYF.

V usage is TRBV12-3 or TRBV12-4 and J usage is TRBJ2-4; D gene ambiguous. V lost 3 bases, J lost 3 bases, and 6 bases lay in between. CDR3 length equals 13 residues. The CDR3 DNA is TGTGCCAGCAGTTTCAGTTTCAAAAACATTCAGTACTTC. Translated: CASSFSFKNIQYF.

This chain uses TRBV5-1 with TRBJ2-1; 12 bases are a match to TRBD2. V trimming: 1 base; J trimming: 1 base; junction bases outside the gene matches: 3. CDR1 is SGHRS and CDR2 is YFSETQ in the germline V gene. CDR3 length equals 17 residues. The CDR3 here is CASSLPGLAGSYNEQFF. In DNA form, the CDR3 reads TGCGCCAGCAGCTTGCCGGGACTAGCGGGTTCCTACAATGAGCAGTTCTTC. Combining the CDR3 with reference TRBV5-1 and TRBJ2-1 gives the whole variable domain KAGVTQTPRYLIKTRGQQVTLSCSPISGHRSVSWYQQTPGQGLQFLFEYFSETQRNKGNFPGRFSGRQFSNSRSEMNVSTLELGDSALYLCASSLPGLAGSYNEQFFGPGTRLTVL.

V and J are TRBV23-1 and TRBJ1-5, with a possible D match to TRBD1 (6 bases). TRBV23-1 qualifies as an ORF whose function is uncertain. The CDR3 contains 13 residues. The V end lost 9 bases, the J end lost 0 bases, and 9 bases lay between the germline ends. This chain's CDR3 is CARPGDSNQPQHF. Written as DNA, the CDR3 is TGCGCCAGACCAGGGGATAGCAATCAGCCCCAGCATTTT.

DNA of the CDR3: TGTGCCAGTAGTAGAAGGACAGCATACAATCAGCCCCAGCATTTT. Protein sequence: CASSRRTAYNQPQHF. This chain joins TRBV19 and TRBJ1-5, with D tentatively TRBD1 (6 bases). Germline CDR1 LNHDA, CDR2 SQIVND (reference sequence). The V end was cut by 4 bases, the J end by 3 bases, with 13 bases between. This CDR3 spans 15 amino acids.

V is TRBV5-6 and J is TRBJ2-7; TRBD1 aligns across 7 bases. The germline gives CDR1 SGHDT, CDR2 YYEEEE. V gave up 4 bases and J gave up 0 bases; unmatched junction bases: 4. The CDR3 spans 14 residues. The CDR3 is CASSPDRDSYEQYF. Here the CDR3 DNA reads TGTGCCAGCAGCCCCGACAGGGACTCCTACGAGCAGTACTTC.

This chain uses TRBV28 with TRBJ2-4; the D is unclear. The germline V gene has CDR1 MDHEN and CDR2 SYDVKM. The V gene lost 5 bases and the J gene lost 9 bases, with 17 bases spanning the gap. This CDR3 is 14 amino acids long. The CDR3 bases are TGTGCCAGCAGTACCGGATGGGCCCTGGGCATTCAGTACTTC. It codes for CASSTGWALGIQYF.

This clone was counted a single time. This sequence joins TRBV7-9 and TRBJ2-3; D remains ambiguous. This CDR3 spans 13 amino acids. V was clipped by 7 bases and J by 7 bases, with 15 bases between them. Germline assignment: CDR1 SEHNR and CDR2 FQNEAQ (reference sequence). The CDR3 region has the DNA TGTGCCAGCACCCCCCTCCAGGCGTATACGCAGTATTTT. Translation gives CASTPLQAYTQYF.

This sequence joins TRBV7-9 and TRBJ2-2; no firm D call. The CDR3 covers 16 residues. Per germline, CDR1 SEHNR and CDR2 FQNEAQ (reference sequence). Trimming left V 0 bases short and J 4 bases short, with 12 bases between. CDR3 in DNA: TGTGCCAGCAGCTTAGCGCGTACGACACCCACCGGGGAGCTGTTTTTT. Protein sequence: CASSLARTTPTGELFF.

The chain employs TRBV6-4 and TRBJ2-3; D is perhaps TRBD1 (6 bases). V lost 0 bases and J lost 4, with 11 bases in between. CDR1 is MRHNA and CDR2 is SNTAGT in the germline V gene. The CDR3 is 15 amino acids. The CDR3, as DNA: TGTGCCAGCAGTGACTCACAGGGAACGGCAGATACGCAGTATTTT. Protein sequence: CASSDSQGTADTQYF.

The gene calls are TRBV4-1 and TRBJ2-2; TRBD2 matches 15 bases. CDR3 size: 18 residues. Per the germline V gene, CDR1 is MGHRA and CDR2 is YSYEKL. Losses at the gene ends were 3 bases for V and 1 base for J; bases not matched to a gene: 3. The CDR3 sequence: CASSHRGLAGGNTGELFF. The CDR3 DNA reads as TGCGCCAGCAGCCACCGGGGACTAGCGGGGGGGAACACCGGGGAGCTGTTTTTT.

The chain combines TRBV28 with TRBJ2-7; 8 bases are shared with TRBD1. CDR1 MDHEN and CDR2 SYDVKM come from the germline V gene. This CDR3 is built from 13 residues. Trimming cost V 8 bases and J 5 bases; bases outside gene matches: 8. The CDR3 sequence: CASRLPGGDEQYF. CDR3 in DNA: TGTGCCAGCCGGCTCCCAGGGGGCGACGAGCAGTACTTC.

The chain couples TRBV4-1 to TRBJ2-7; D remains unclear. The CDR3 consists of 15 residues. Germline CDR1 is MGHRA and CDR2 is YSYEKL. Trimming took off 0 bases at V and 3 bases at J, with 12 bases between the two ends. CDR3 nucleotide sequence: TGCGCCAGCAGCCAAGAACAGACCAGTTACTACGAGCAGTACTTC. Translation gives CASSQEQTSYYEQYF.

This chain connects TRBV18 to TRBJ2-3; D remains unclear. Germline V gene lookup returns CDR1 KGHSH and CDR2 LQKENI. The length of the CDR3 is 13 residues. Between the trimmed V and J ends, which lost 1 base and 2 bases, there was a span of 4 bases. The CDR3 nucleotides are TGTGCCAGCTCACCACGCGTCACAGATACGCAGTATTTT. Translating it yields CASSPRVTDTQYF.

This clone was counted once. This chain joins TRBV4-1 and TRBJ2-7; no firm D call. The CDR3 consists of 15 residues. Trimming cost V 0 bases and J 3 bases, with 12 bases left between them. Germline CDR1 MGHRA, CDR2 YSYEKL. The CDR3 protein is CASSQESSLLYEQYF. CDR3 nucleotides: TGCGCCAGCAGCCAAGAATCCTCACTTCTCTACGAGCAGTACTTC.

This chain connects TRBV19 to TRBJ2-7, with 10 positions matching TRBD1. CDR1 and CDR2 (germline): LNHDA, SQIVND (reference sequence). The CDR3 has 15 amino acids. The junction had 12 bases not matched to a gene; V was cut back by 9 bases and J by 4 bases. CDR3 bases: TGTGCCAGCATTGATTTGACAGGGGGCTATTACGAGCAGTACTTC. As protein: CASIDLTGGYYEQYF.

Only a few counts were recorded for this clone. The rearrangement links TRBV9 to TRBJ1-2, with 7 positions matching TRBD1. The trim removed 7 bases at V and 5 bases at J, leaving 5 bases unmatched. The CDR3 sequence is 12 residues long. The germline V gene has CDR1 SGDLS and CDR2 YYNGEE. CDR3 residues: CASYRGEYGYTF. CDR3 sequence (DNA): TGTGCCAGCTACAGGGGAGAGTATGGCTACACCTTC.

The gene calls are TRBV21-1 and TRBJ1-5. TRBV21-1 is a documented pseudogene. The CDR3 consists of 14 residues. The CDR3 nucleotides read TGTGCCAGCAGCAAATTACGGAGAAATCAGCCCCAGCATTTT. This translates into CASSKLRRNQPQHF.

This clone has only a few counts. This chain uses TRBV19 with TRBJ2-7; 12 bases map to TRBD1. With V trimmed by 3 bases and J by 6 bases, 15 bases remained unmatched. The length of the CDR3 is 18 residues. The germline gives CDR1 LNHDA, CDR2 SQIVND (reference sequence). The DNA for the CDR3 is TGTGCCAGTAGTATCTCCTTTTCACCGGGACAGGGGGCTTTCGAGCAGTACTTC. It yields the protein CASSISFSPGQGAFEQYF.

The V call is TRBV18, the J call TRBJ1-2; TRBD1 agrees at 9 bases. The germline V gene has CDR1 KGHSH and CDR2 LQKENI. V lost 4 bases, J lost 4 bases, and 7 bases stayed unmatched. The CDR3 is made up of 15 amino acids. The DNA of the CDR3 is TGTGCCAGCTCACGTCCCGGGACAGGGACCTATGGCTACACCTTC. It yields the protein CASSRPGTGTYGYTF.

The chain carries TRBV9 and TRBJ1-6; D call uncertain. The germline CDR1 and CDR2 sequences are SGDLS and YYNGEE. This CDR3 contains 15 residues. V dropped 3 bases and J dropped 7 bases, with 14 bases sitting between them. CDR3 bases: TGTGCCAGCAGCGCGACCGGGGTGTCAAATTCACCCCTCCACTTT. Amino acid sequence: CASSATGVSNSPLHF.